The 3 T cell receptor beta chains below come from one sample, sequenced in a study of early T cells in non-severe SARS-CoV-2 infection. TCRdb reprocessed the 5' RACE reads via MiXCR and lists one record per CDR3 protein. The sample yields tens of thousands of distinct CDR3 sequences, over 9% seen once. Sample: whole blood. Receptors were obtained from an adult who was a healthcare worker with PCR-confirmed SARS-CoV-2 infection or an uninfected control (not recorded which).

This rearrangement joins TRBV6-5 to TRBJ2-1; 15 positions agree with TRBD2. The CDR3 runs to 16 residues. Unmatched junction bases numbered 9, after V lost 5 bases and J lost 10 bases. Germline values: CDR1 MNHEY, CDR2 SVGAGI. DNA for the CDR3: TGTGCCAGCAGTAAGGGGACTAGCGGGGGGCTGTGGGAGCAGTTCTTC. Translating it yields CASSKGTSGGLWEQFF.

This clonotype was counted at least ten times. The rearrangement uses TRBV5-4 and TRBJ2-2, with a tentative D call TRBD2 (5 bases). The V gene lost 3 bases and the J gene lost 1 base, with 13 bases spanning the gap. The CDR3 contains 16 residues. Per the germline V gene, CDR1 is SGHNT and CDR2 is YYREEE (reference sequence). In DNA, the CDR3 is TGTGCCAGCAGCTCCTTGGACTGGGGGAACACCGGGGAGCTGTTTTTT. Translating gives CASSSLDWGNTGELFF.

The chain joins TRBV5-1 to TRBJ2-5, with 11 bases fitting TRBD2. The CDR3 consists of 16 residues. V shed 2 bases, J shed 2 bases, and the junction held 5 bases outside the gene matches. Germline lookup yields CDR1 SGHRS and CDR2 YFSETQ. The CDR3 here is CASSFGTSGFQETQYF. The CDR3 nucleotides are TGCGCCAGCAGCTTTGGGACTAGCGGATTTCAAGAGACCCAGTACTTC.